This TCR beta chain was obtained from a study of cytomegalovirus exposure and HLA in healthy donors. Study overall: About 85 million unique TCRs from HLA-typed donors were held in an early release of data. Notes on the study in general: There were some public TCRs occurring in many donors, but most TCR sequences were rare.

With 60 Vbeta and 13 Jbeta primers, the PCR was carried out. Data came from immunoSEQ multiplex PCR; TCRdb stores just in-frame clones and leaves some out. The sample contains roughly 140,000 clones, around four fifths of which appear only once. About this clone itself: The target antigen is unknown.

Participants comprised healthy donors of bone marrow. The CDR3 loop spans 13 amino acids. The V segment lost 5 bases and the J segment 3 bases; nucleotides outside the gene matches: 3. Per germline, CDR1 SGHAT and CDR2 FQDESV (reference sequence). This sequence was found in a female donor in good health and CMV-seronegative. The rearrangement links TRBV11-1 to TRBJ2-5, with 7 bases identical to TRBD1. Material for sequencing was PBMCs. Written as DNA, the CDR3 is TGTGCCAGCAGCCGCGACAGGGAAGAGACCCAGTACTTC. It translates to CASSRDREETQYF.